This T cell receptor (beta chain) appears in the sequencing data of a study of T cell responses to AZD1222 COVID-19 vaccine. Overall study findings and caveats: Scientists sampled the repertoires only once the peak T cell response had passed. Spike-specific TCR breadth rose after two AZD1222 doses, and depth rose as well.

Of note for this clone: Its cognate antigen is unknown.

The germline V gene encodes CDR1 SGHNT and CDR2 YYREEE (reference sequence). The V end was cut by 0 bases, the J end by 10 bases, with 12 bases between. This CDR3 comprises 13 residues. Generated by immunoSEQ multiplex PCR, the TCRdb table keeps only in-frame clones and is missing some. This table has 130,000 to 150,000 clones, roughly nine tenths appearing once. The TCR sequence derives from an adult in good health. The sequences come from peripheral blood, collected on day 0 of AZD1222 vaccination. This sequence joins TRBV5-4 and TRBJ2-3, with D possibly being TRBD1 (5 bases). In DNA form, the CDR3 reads TGTGCCAGCAGCTTGGGTCCAGGGTCTGCGCAGTATTTT. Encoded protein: CASSLGPGSAQYF.